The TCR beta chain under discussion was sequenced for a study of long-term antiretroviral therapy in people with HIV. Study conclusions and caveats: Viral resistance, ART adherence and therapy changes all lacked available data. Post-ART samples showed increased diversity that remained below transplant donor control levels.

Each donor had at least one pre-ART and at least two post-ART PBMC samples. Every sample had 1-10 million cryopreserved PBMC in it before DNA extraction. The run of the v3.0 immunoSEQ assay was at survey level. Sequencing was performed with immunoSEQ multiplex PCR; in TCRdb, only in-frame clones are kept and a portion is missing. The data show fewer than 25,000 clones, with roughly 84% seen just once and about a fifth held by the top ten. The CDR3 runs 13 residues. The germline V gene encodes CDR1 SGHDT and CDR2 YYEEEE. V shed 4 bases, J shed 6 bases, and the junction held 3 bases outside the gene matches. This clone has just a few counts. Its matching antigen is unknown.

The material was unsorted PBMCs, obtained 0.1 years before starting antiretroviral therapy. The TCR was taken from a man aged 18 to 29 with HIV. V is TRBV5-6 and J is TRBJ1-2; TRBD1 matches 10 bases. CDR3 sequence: CASSPGQGHGYTF. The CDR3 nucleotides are TGTGCCAGCAGCCCGGGACAGGGGCATGGCTACACCTTC.